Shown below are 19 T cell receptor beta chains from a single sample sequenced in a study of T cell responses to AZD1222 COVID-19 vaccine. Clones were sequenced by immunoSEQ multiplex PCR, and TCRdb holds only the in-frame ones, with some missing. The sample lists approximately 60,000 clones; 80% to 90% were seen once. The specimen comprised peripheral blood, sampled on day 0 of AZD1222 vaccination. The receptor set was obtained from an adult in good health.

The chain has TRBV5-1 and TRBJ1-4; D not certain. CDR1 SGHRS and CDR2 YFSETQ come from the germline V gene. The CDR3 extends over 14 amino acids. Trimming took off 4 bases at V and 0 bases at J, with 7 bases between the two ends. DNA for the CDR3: TGCGCCAGCAGCCTGGATACAACTAATGAAAAACTGTTTTTT. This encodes CASSLDTTNEKLFF.

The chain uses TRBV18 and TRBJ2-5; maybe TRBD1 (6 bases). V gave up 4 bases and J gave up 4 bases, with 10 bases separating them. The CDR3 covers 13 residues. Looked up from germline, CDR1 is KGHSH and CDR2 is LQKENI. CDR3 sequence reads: CASSQQGLETQYF. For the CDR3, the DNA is TGTGCCAGCTCACAACAGGGTTTAGAGACCCAGTACTTC.

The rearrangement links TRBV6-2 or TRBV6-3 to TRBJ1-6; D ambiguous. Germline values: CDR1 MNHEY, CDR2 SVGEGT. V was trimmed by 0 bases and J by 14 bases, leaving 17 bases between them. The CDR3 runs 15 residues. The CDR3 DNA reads TGTGCCAGCAGTTACTCGAGACTGTTCCTGAGCGCCCTCCACTTT. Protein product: CASSYSRLFLSALHF.

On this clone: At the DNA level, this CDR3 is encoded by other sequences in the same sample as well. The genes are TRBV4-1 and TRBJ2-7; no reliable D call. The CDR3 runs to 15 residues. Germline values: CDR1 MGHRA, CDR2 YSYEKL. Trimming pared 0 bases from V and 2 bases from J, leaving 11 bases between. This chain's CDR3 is CASSQDRDSTYEQYF. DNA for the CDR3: TGCGCCAGCAGCCAAGATAGAGACTCCACCTACGAGCAGTACTTC.

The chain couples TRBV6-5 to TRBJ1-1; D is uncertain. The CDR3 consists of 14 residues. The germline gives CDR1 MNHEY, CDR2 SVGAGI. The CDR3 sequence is CVSLNPGVNTEAFF. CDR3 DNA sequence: TGTGTTAGTTTAAATCCGGGCGTAAACACTGAAGCTTTCTTT.

The CDR3 sequence is CASSPHGAKTEAFF. CDR3 coding DNA: TGTGCCAGCAGCCCTCATGGGGCTAAGACTGAAGCTTTCTTT. The chain is built from TRBV3-1 (or the pseudogene TRBV3-2) and TRBJ1-1; D is possibly TRBD1 (5 bases). The CDR3 runs 14 residues. V was cut by 4 bases and J by 5 bases, with 14 bases left in between. In germline, CDR1 is LGHDT, CDR2 YNNKEL (reference sequence).

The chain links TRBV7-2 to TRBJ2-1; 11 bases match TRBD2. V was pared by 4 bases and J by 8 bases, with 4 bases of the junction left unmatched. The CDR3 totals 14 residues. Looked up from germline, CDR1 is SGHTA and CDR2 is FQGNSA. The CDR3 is CASSSLAGGYEQFF. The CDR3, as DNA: TGTGCCAGCAGCTCCCTAGCGGGAGGATATGAGCAGTTCTTC.

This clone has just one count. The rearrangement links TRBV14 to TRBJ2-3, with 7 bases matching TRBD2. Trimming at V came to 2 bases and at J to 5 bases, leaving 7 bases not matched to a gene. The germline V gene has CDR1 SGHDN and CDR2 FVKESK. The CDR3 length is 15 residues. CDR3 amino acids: CASSQFGLGIDTQYF. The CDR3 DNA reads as TGTGCCAGCAGCCAATTTGGACTAGGAATAGATACGCAGTATTTT.

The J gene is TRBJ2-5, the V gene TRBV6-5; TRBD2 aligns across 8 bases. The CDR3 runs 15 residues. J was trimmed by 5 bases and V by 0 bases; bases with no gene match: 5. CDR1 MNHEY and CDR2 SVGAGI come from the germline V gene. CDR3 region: CASSYSIGTSETQYF. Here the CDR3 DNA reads TGTGCCAGCAGTTACTCCATAGGGACTAGTGAGACCCAGTACTTC.

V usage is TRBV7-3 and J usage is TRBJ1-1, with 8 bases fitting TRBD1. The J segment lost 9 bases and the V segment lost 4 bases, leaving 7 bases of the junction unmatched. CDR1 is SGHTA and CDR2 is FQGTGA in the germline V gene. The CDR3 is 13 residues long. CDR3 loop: CASSSGQGGQAFF. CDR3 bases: TGTGCCAGCAGCTCAGGACAGGGAGGGCAAGCTTTCTTT.

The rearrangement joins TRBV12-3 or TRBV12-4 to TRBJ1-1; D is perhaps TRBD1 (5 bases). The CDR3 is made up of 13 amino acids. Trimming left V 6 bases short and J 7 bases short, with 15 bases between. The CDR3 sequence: CASSAGQGIEAFF. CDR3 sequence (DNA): TGTGCCAGCAGCGCCGGCCAGGGCATTGAAGCTTTCTTT.

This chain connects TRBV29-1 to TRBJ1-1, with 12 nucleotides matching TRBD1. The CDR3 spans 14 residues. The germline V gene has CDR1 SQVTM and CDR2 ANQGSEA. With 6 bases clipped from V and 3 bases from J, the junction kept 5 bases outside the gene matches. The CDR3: CSVRDRGRDTEAFF. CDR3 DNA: TGCAGCGTCCGGGACAGGGGGCGCGACACTGAAGCTTTCTTT.

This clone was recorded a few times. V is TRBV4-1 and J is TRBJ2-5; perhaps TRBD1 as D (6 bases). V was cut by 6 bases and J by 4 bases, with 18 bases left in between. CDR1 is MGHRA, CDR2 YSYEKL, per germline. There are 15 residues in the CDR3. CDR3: CASSPEDSPRETQYF. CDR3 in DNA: TGCGCCAGCAGTCCAGAGGACAGTCCCCGAGAGACCCAGTACTTC.

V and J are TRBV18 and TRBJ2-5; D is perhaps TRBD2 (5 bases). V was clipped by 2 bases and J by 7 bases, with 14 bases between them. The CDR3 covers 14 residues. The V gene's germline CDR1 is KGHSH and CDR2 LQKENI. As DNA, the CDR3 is TGTGCCAGCTCACCAATGTCGGGGAGTTGGACCCAGTACTTC. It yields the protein CASSPMSGSWTQYF.

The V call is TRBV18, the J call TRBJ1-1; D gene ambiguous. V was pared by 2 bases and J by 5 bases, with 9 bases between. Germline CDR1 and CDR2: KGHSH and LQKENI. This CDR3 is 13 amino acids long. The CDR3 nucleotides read TGTGCCAGCTCACCAGACGCGGGGACTGAAGCTTTCTTT. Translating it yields CASSPDAGTEAFF.

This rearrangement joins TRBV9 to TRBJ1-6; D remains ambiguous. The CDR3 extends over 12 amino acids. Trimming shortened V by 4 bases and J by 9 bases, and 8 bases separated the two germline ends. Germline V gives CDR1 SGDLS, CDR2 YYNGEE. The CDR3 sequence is CASSLDTSPLHF. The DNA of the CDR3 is TGTGCCAGCAGCTTAGACACTTCACCCCTCCACTTT.

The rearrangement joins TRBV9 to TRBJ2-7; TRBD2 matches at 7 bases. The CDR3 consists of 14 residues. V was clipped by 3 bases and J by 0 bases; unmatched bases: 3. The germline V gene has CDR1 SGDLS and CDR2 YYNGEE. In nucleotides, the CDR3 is TGTGCCAGCAGCGAACGGGACTACTCCTACGAGCAGTACTTC. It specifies CASSERDYSYEQYF.

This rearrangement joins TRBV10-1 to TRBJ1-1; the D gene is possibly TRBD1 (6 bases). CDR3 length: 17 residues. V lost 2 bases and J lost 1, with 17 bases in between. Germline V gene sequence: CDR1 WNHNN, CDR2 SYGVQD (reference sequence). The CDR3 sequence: CASSENREGLWNTEAFF. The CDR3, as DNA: TGCGCCAGCAGTGAGAACAGGGAGGGATTATGGAACACTGAAGCTTTCTTT.

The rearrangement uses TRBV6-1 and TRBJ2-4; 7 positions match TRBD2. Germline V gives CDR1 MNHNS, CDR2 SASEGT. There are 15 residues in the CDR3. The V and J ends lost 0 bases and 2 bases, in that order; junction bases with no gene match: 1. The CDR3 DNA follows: TGTGCCAGCAGTGAAGCGGGAGGGACCAAAAACATTCAGTACTTC. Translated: CASSEAGGTKNIQYF.